This T cell receptor beta chain was sequenced for a study of T cells in Graves' hyperthyroidism and ophthalmopathy. The study's findings and limits: Blood samples included most of the expanded thyroid clonotypes exceeding 0.001. Classification by a 13 V-J model distinguished ophthalmopathy from stable hyperthyroidism.

It was RNA transcripts that yielded the amplified TCR beta CDR3 regions. A first-round RT-PCR of the TCR CDR3 used the HTBI primer set. TCRdb reprocessed the multiplex PCR reads with MiXCR, giving one entry per CDR3 protein. Of some 380,000 distinct CDR3 sequences listed, roughly 14% are singletons. Turning to this clonotype: Its antigen remains unidentified. A much larger clone differs from this one at a single base, so this may be a read error.

Participants, patients aged 18 to 65, had newly diagnosed hyperthyroidism with a duration under 2 months. Using 10 ml of fresh peripheral blood, PBMCs were prepared. This TCR derives from a man aged 25-45 years with Graves' hyperthyroidism that later progressed to Graves' ophthalmopathy. The sample comprised blood.

CDR3 in amino acids: CASSLGTRNTEVFF. CDR3 nucleotides: TGTGCCAGCAGTCTGGGTACACGGAACACTGAAGTTTTCTTT. J is TRBJ1-1 and V is TRBV27; no firm D call. The germline V gene encodes CDR1 MNHEY and CDR2 SMNVEV (reference sequence). CDR3 length: 14 residues.